This T cell receptor (beta chain) was retrieved from a study of blood T cell repertoires in COVID-19. Looking at the study overall: Samples of COVID-19 (acute and convalescent) were obtained from the United States, Italy and Spain. PBMCs, B-cell-depleted T cells, or T cells provided the cDNA or gDNA that made up the material.

This CDR3 spans 13 amino acids. Trimming stripped 8 bases from V and 6 bases from J, with 14 bases between. Germline V gene data show CDR1 as MGHRA and CDR2 as YSYEKL. Profiling relied on immunoSEQ multiplex PCR, and the TCRdb table lists in-frame clones only, not all of them. Here the sample spans tens of thousands of clones, around 86% being singletons. The chain couples TRBV4-1 to TRBJ2-1; possibly TRBD2 for D (6 bases). The receptor was derived from a man aged 40-49 years with COVID-19, enrolled during active disease. Sample: peripheral blood. The CDR3 sequence is CASSGAGANEQFF. The CDR3, as DNA: TGCGCCAGCTCCGGAGCGGGCGCCAATGAGCAGTTCTTC.